What follows is one T cell receptor (beta chain) and its context. The data derive from a study of blood T cell repertoires in COVID-19. V was shortened by 0 bases and J by 2 bases, with 17 bases between the two germline ends. This CDR3 contains 18 residues. Germline loops: CDR1 KGHDR, CDR2 SFDVKD. Sequencing was performed with immunoSEQ multiplex PCR; in TCRdb, only in-frame clones are kept and a portion is missing. This table has some 240,000 clones, around nine tenths appearing once. The chain combines TRBV24-1 with TRBJ2-3, with D possibly matching TRBD2 (6 bases). The source of this sequence is a woman in her thirties or forties who had been exposed to COVID-19. Sequencing was carried out using PBMCs or T cells enriched from blood (not recorded which). CDR3 DNA sequence: TGTGCCACCAGTGATTTGATGTCTAGCGCCGGGGCCACAGATACGCAGTATTTT. This encodes CATSDLMSSAGATDTQYF.